This T cell receptor (beta chain) was captured in a study of Graves' ophthalmopathy and Graves' hyperthyroidism. Hyperthyroidism patients were newly diagnosed, ill under 2 months, and aged 18 to 65 years. Study findings and constraints: Discriminating ophthalmopathy from stable hyperthyroidism, a 13-signature model attained a sensitivity of about 90% and a specificity of just under 84%.

Germline values: CDR1 DFQATT, CDR2 SNEGSKA (reference sequence). The CDR3 contains 17 residues. V dropped 3 bases and J dropped 4; count of bases not matched to a gene: 17. As for this clonotype: The target antigen is unknown.

Using RNA transcripts, the TCR beta CDR3 regions were amplified. The library came from an HTBI-primed first-round RT-PCR and a second-round multiplex PCR. One entry per CDR3 protein, called by TCRdb with MiXCR from the multiplex PCR reads. In the table there are over a million distinct CDR3 sequences, about two fifths of which are singletons. J is TRBJ2-5 and V is TRBV20-1; 7 nucleotides agree with TRBD1. The sequencing sample was made of peripheral blood or thyroid tissue (not recorded which). This TCR was recovered from an adult man with Graves' hyperthyroidism. The CDR3 is CSARPTYNEGAGETQYF. The CDR3 DNA follows: TGCAGTGCTAGGCCTACCTACAATGAGGGGGCGGGAGAGACCCAGTACTTC.